The clone carrying this T cell receptor (beta chain) occurred once. J lost 10 bases, V lost 5 bases, and 9 bases had no gene match. The CDR3 covers 12 residues. Germline CDR1 reads SQVTM; CDR2 reads ANQGSEA. These data come from a study of blood T cell repertoires in COVID-19. About the research overall: COVID-19 samples, acute and convalescent, were from the United States, Italy and Spain. Sources were T cells, B-cell-depleted T cells, or PBMCs; the material itself was cDNA or gDNA.

In the original processing: Amplified reference gene primers provided the basis for estimating nucleated cell counts. Sequencing was performed with immunoSEQ multiplex PCR; in TCRdb, only in-frame clones are kept and a portion is missing. The V and J calls and clone size are taken from that table; D and trimming were inferred from the DNA. The repertoire holds 250,000 to 300,000 clones, with around 89% as singletons. Sequenced sample: peripheral blood. The chain has TRBV29-1 and TRBJ2-3; TRBD2 matches 7 bases. The clonotype was recovered from a woman in her fifties or sixties with acute or convalescent COVID-19. CDR3 protein: CSVRREGMPQYF. CDR3 bases: TGCAGCGTTCGCAGGGAGGGGATGCCGCAGTATTTT.